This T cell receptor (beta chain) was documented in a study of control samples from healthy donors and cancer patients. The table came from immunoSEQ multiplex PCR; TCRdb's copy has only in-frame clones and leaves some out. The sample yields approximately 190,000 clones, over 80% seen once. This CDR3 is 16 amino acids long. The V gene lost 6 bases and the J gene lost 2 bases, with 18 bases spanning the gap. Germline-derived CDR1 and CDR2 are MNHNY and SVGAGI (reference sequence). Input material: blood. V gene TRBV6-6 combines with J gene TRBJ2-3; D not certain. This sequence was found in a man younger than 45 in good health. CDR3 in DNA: TGTGCCAGCAGCGTTCTCGAGCAGTGGACCACAGATACGCAGTATTTT. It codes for CASSVLEQWTTDTQYF.